Given below is one T cell receptor (beta chain) in context. The antigen remains undetermined. Extracted from the samples, RNA was reverse transcribed into cDNA to serve as the sequencing template. The protocol was immunoSEQ multiplex PCR, while the TCRdb copy is restricted to in-frame clones and leaves out a portion. The repertoire holds approximately 200,000 clones, with approximately 60% as singletons. The treatment here: oral pan-JAK inhibitor, 5-10 mg twice daily. This CDR3 is 15 amino acids long. In germline, CDR1 is SGHRS, CDR2 YFSETQ. V lost 0 bases to trimming and J lost 14 bases; unmatched junction nucleotides: 10. These data come from a study of CD8+ T cells in alopecia areata. Study-wide points: Sequencing of scalp samples also captures resident alphabeta T cells of normal skin.

The chain is built from TRBV5-1 and TRBJ1-6; 8 bases are a match to TRBD1. This TCR derives from a human donor with alopecia areata. The sequencing used CD4+ T cells sorted from blood, collected at week 4, from a patient treated with tofacitinib. The CDR3 protein is CASSLATGATRTLHF. CDR3 nucleotide sequence: TGCGCCAGCAGCTTGGCGACAGGGGCGACTAGGACCCTCCACTTT.